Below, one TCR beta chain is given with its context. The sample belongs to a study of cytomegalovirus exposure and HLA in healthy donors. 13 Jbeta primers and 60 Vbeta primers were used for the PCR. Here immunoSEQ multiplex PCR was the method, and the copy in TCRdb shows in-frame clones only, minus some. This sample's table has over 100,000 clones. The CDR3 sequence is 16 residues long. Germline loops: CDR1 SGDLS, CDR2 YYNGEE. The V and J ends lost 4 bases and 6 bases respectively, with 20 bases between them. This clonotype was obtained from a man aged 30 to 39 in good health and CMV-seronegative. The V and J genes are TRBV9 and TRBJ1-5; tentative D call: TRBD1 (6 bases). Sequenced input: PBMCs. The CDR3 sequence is CASSPLGGGAGQPQHF. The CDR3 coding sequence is TGTGCCAGCAGCCCCCTGGGAGGGGGGGCTGGTCAGCCCCAGCATTTT.